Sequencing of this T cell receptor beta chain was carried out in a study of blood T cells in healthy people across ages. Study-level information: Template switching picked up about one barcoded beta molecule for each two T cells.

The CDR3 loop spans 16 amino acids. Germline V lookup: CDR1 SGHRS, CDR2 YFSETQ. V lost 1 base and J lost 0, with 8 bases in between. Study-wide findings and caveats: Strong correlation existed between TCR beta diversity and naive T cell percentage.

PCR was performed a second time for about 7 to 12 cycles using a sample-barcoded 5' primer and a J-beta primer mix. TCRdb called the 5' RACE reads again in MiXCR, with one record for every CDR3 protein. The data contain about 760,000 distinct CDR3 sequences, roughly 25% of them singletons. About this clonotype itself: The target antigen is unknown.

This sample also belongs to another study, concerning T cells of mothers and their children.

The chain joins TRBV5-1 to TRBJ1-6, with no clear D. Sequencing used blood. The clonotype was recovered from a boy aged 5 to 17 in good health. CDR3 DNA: TGCGCCAGCAGCTTGAGTGGGAACTCCTATAATTCACCCCTCCACTTT. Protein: CASSLSGNSYNSPLHF.